This paragraph covers one T cell receptor (beta chain) sequence. Clones were sequenced by immunoSEQ multiplex PCR, and TCRdb holds only the in-frame ones, with some missing. Altogether 150,000 to 200,000 clones are present, around 87% being singletons, with the ten largest covering about 0.98%. This entry is derived from a study of blood T cell repertoires in COVID-19. The CDR3 totals 17 residues. The germline V gene encodes CDR1 SGHAT and CDR2 FQNNGV. Trimming cost V 1 base and J 1 base; bases outside gene matches: 6. The rearrangement uses TRBV11-2 and TRBJ1-2, with TRBD1 matching 10 bases. The sequence derives from a man aged 18 to 35 with acute or convalescent COVID-19. The sequencing input was peripheral blood. CDR3 sequence: CASSLGTGGSFNYGYTF. The CDR3 DNA reads as TGTGCCAGCAGCTTAGGGACAGGGGGATCATTTAACTATGGCTACACCTTC. The full variable domain, in which reference TRBV11-2 and TRBJ1-2 provide the parts outside the CDR3, is EAGVAQSPRYKIIEKRQSVAFWCNPISGHATLYWYQQILGQGPKLLIQFQNNGVVDDSQLPKDRFSAERLKGVDSTLKIQPAKLEDSAVYLCASSLGTGGSFNYGYTFGSGTRLTVV.